The 8 T cell receptor beta chains given below trace back to one sample, sequenced in a study of T cell responses to AZD1222 COVID-19 vaccine. The table came from immunoSEQ multiplex PCR; TCRdb's copy has only in-frame clones and leaves some out. The sample includes more than 85,000 clones, roughly 88% of them seen just once. The sample consisted of peripheral blood, taken on day 0 of AZD1222 vaccination. These receptor sequences come from an adult in good health.

The rearrangement uses TRBV19 and TRBJ2-7, with D perhaps TRBD1 (6 bases). The CDR3 contains 15 residues. V was clipped by 4 bases and J by 3 bases, with 16 bases between them. Germline V gene lookup returns CDR1 LNHDA and CDR2 SQIVND (reference sequence). CDR3 in DNA: TGTGCCAGTAGTACATACCCTACAGGGAGCTACGAGCAGTACTTC. Amino acids: CASSTYPTGSYEQYF.

V is TRBV6-5 and J is TRBJ1-5, with 7 nucleotides matching TRBD1. V lost 6 bases to trimming and J lost 4 bases; unmatched junction nucleotides: 9. CDR3 length equals 15 residues. CDR1 and CDR2 from the germline V gene are MNHEY and SVGAGI. CDR3 DNA: TGTGCCAGCAGCTCTAACAGGGGCCCGAATCAGCCCCAGCATTTT. Translated, it gives CASSSNRGPNQPQHF.

The rearrangement joins TRBV12-3 or TRBV12-4 to TRBJ2-1; D uncertain. Trimming stripped 2 bases from V and 9 bases from J, with 8 bases between. The CDR3 loop spans 12 amino acids. CDR3 amino acids: CASSLSALEQFF. The CDR3 nucleotides read TGTGCCAGCAGTTTATCGGCCCTTGAGCAGTTCTTC.

This chain links TRBV12-2 with TRBJ2-7; no check of the table's D call, TRBD2, against the DNA was made. TRBV12-2 is shown as a pseudogene. The CDR3 spans 17 residues. The CDR3 nucleotides read TGTGCAAGTCGCTTAGCGGCGACGGGGTTTATATCCTACGAGCAGTACGTC. As protein: CASRLAATGFISYEQYV.

The rearrangement links TRBV5-1 to TRBJ2-5; TRBD2 matches at 12 bases. Germline assignment: CDR1 SGHRS and CDR2 YFSETQ. Losses at the gene ends were 0 bases for V and 4 bases for J; bases not matched to a gene: 13. This CDR3 has 19 residues. CDR3 bases: TGCGCCAGCAGCTTGGGTCTAGCGGGAGGGCCGATCAGGGGAGAGACCCAGTACTTC. This gives the protein CASSLGLAGGPIRGETQYF.

As DNA, the CDR3 is TGTGCCAGCAGGTTCCCGGGGCCCCAGCATTTT. Protein: CASRFPGPQHF. This chain joins TRBV6-5 and TRBJ1-5; D gene unclear. This CDR3 has 11 amino acids. With 6 bases removed from V and 9 bases from J, the gap between germline ends came to 9 bases. Per germline, CDR1 MNHEY and CDR2 SVGAGI.

Here the CDR3 DNA reads TGTGCCACCAGTGATCAATACATCCCCGGGACAGGTACCAGAAATTACGAGCAGTACGTC. Amino acids: CATSDQYIPGTGTRNYEQYV. V usage is TRBV24-1 and J usage is TRBJ2-7; TRBD1 matches 8 bases. Germline trimming cut 3 bases from V and 4 bases from J; bases unmatched to any gene: 22. CDR1 and CDR2 from the germline V gene are KGHDR and SFDVKD. CDR3 size: 20 residues.

V and J are TRBV19 and TRBJ2-1; 10 bases fit TRBD2. V lost 7 bases and J lost 4; bases outside the gene matches: 7. Germline CDR1 reads LNHDA; CDR2 reads SQIVND (reference sequence). This CDR3 contains 15 residues. The DNA for the CDR3 is TGTGCCAGTACCTCCGGGACTAGCGAATACAATGAGCAGTTCTTC. Encoded protein: CASTSGTSEYNEQFF. The full variable domain, rest sourced from reference TRBV19 and TRBJ2-1, is DGGITQSPKYLFRKEGQNVTLSCEQNLNHDAMYWYRQDPGQGLRLIYYSQIVNDFQKGDIAEGYSVSREKKESFPLTVTSAQKNPTAFYLCASTSGTSEYNEQFFGPGTRLTVL.